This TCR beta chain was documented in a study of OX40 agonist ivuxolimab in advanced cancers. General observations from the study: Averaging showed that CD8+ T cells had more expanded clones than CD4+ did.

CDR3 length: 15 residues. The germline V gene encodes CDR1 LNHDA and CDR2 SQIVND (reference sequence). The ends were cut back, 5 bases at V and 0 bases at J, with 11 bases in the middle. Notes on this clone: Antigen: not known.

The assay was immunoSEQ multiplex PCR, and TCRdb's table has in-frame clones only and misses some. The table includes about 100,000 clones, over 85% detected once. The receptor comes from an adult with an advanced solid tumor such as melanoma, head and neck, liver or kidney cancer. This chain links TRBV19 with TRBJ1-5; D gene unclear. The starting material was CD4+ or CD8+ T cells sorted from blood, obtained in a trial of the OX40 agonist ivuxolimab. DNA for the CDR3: TGTGCCAGTAGTTTGGACGGCCTTAGCAATCAGCCCCAGCATTTT. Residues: CASSLDGLSNQPQHF. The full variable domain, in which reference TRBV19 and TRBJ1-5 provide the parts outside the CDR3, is DGGITQSPKYLFRKEGQNVTLSCEQNLNHDAMYWYRQDPGQGLRLIYYSQIVNDFQKGDIAEGYSVSREKKESFPLTVTSAQKNPTAFYLCASSLDGLSNQPQHFGDGTRLSIL.